This entry lists 30 T cell receptor beta chains sequenced from one sample in a study of blood T cell repertoires in COVID-19. The method was immunoSEQ multiplex PCR; TCRdb's version includes in-frame clones alone and lacks a portion of them. Found here are under 250,000 clones, approximately 82% of them singletons; the top ten hold less than 3%. The sample comprised peripheral blood. Every receptor here comes from a man aged 50-60 years with active or convalescent COVID-19.

Remarks on this clone: Different DNA sequences within this sample yield the same CDR3. The DNA for the CDR3 is TGTGCCAGCAGTCCCGGGACTAGCGGGAGTAATGAGCAGTTCTTC. Its translation: CASSPGTSGSNEQFF. The rearrangement links TRBV27 to TRBJ2-1, with 14 bases aligning to TRBD2. Germline trimming cut 5 bases from V and 7 bases from J; bases unmatched to any gene: 4. The CDR3 is made up of 15 amino acids. The germline CDR1 and CDR2 sequences are MNHEY and SMNVEV (reference sequence).

The CDR3 here is CASSPRGGAGGANTGELFF. CDR3 DNA sequence: TGCGCCAGCAGCCCCCGGGGGGGAGCTGGGGGGGCGAACACCGGGGAGCTGTTTTTT. This chain links TRBV5-1 with TRBJ2-2, with 8 bases aligning to TRBD2. Germline values: CDR1 SGHRS, CDR2 YFSETQ. Trimming cost V 4 bases and J 0 bases; bases outside gene matches: 14. The CDR3 totals 19 residues. Based on the CDR3 plus reference TRBV5-1 and TRBJ2-2, the full variable domain is KAGVTQTPRYLIKTRGQQVTLSCSPISGHRSVSWYQQTPGQGLQFLFEYFSETQRNKGNFPGRFSGRQFSNSRSEMNVSTLELGDSALYLCASSPRGGAGGANTGELFFGEGSRLTVL.

For this clone: The identical CDR3 is also encoded by other nucleotide sequences in the sample. The chain combines TRBV15 with TRBJ1-5, with no clear D. The germline gives CDR1 LNHNV, CDR2 YYDKDF (reference sequence). The CDR3 is 13 residues long. Trimming took off 0 bases at V and 4 bases at J, with 4 bases between the two ends. Here the CDR3 DNA reads TGTGCCACCAGCAGAGATCGTAATCAGCCCCAGCATTTT. It translates to CATSRDRNQPQHF.

The chain recombines TRBV24-1 with TRBJ1-2; TRBD1 aligns across 8 bases. Germline V gene data show CDR1 as KGHDR and CDR2 as SFDVKD. The CDR3 extends over 14 amino acids. The ends lost 5 bases at V and 6 bases at J; junction bases unmatched: 7. CDR3 in DNA: TGTGCCACCAGTGGCAGGGGGCCGAAACATGGCTACACCTTC. The encoded protein is CATSGRGPKHGYTF.

The V and J genes are TRBV2 and TRBJ2-1; 14 bases agree with TRBD2. Germline V gene sequence: CDR1 SNHLY, CDR2 FYNNEI. With 8 bases clipped from V and 8 bases from J, the junction kept 5 bases outside the gene matches. The CDR3 has 14 amino acids. The CDR3 nucleotides read TGTGCCAGCGAAGGACTAGCGGGGGGAGATGAGCAGTTCTTC. It is translated as CASEGLAGGDEQFF.

The chain joins TRBV5-1 to TRBJ1-1, with a possible D match to TRBD1 (5 bases). With 7 bases removed from V and 5 bases from J, the gap between germline ends came to 12 bases. CDR3 size: 12 residues. CDR1 is SGHRS, CDR2 YFSETQ, per germline. The CDR3 spells CASRQSGTEAFF. The CDR3 coding sequence is TGCGCCAGCCGACAGAGTGGGACTGAAGCTTTCTTT.

The DNA of the CDR3 is TGTGCCATCAGGACAGGGTCCTACGAGCAGTACTTC. This translates into CAIRTGSYEQYF. This chain uses TRBV10-3 with TRBJ2-7; TRBD1 matches at 7 bases. CDR3 size: 12 residues. Germline trimming cut 6 bases from V and 1 base from J; bases unmatched to any gene: 0. Germline CDR1 reads ENHRY; CDR2 reads SYGVKD.

The chain combines TRBV5-1 with TRBJ1-3; 7 bases line up with TRBD1. V shed 4 bases, J shed 0 bases, and the junction held 7 bases outside the gene matches. The germline gives CDR1 SGHRS, CDR2 YFSETQ. The CDR3 covers 16 residues. The CDR3 DNA is TGCGCCAGCAGCCAGGGACAGTTAATCTCTGGAAACACCATATATTTT. Translating gives CASSQGQLISGNTIYF. The full variable domain, completed using reference TRBV5-1 and TRBJ1-3, is KAGVTQTPRYLIKTRGQQVTLSCSPISGHRSVSWYQQTPGQGLQFLFEYFSETQRNKGNFPGRFSGRQFSNSRSEMNVSTLELGDSALYLCASSQGQLISGNTIYFGEGSWLTVV.

This clone was recorded only once. This CDR3 is CASSYAGLAGEHEQFF. CDR3 coding DNA: TGTGCCAGCAGTTACGCGGGACTAGCGGGAGAGCATGAGCAGTTCTTC. The rearrangement joins TRBV6-6 to TRBJ2-1; 14 nucleotides line up with TRBD2. V was clipped by 2 bases and J by 8 bases; unmatched bases: 5. Per germline, CDR1 MNHNY and CDR2 SVGAGI (reference sequence). The CDR3 is 16 amino acids.

This clone was observed once. The chain joins TRBV5-5 to TRBJ1-1; 9 nucleotides line up with TRBD1. The CDR3 totals 14 residues. Germline V CDR1 and CDR2: SGHKS, YYEKEE (reference sequence). The ends lost 6 bases at V and 5 bases at J; junction bases unmatched: 8. The CDR3 nucleotides read TGTGCCAGCAACCCACAGGGGGCAAGGACTGAAGCTTTCTTT. The encoded protein is CASNPQGARTEAFF.

The chain couples TRBV27 to TRBJ2-1; TRBD2 matches 10 bases. This CDR3 spans 18 amino acids. Unmatched junction bases numbered 12, after V lost 5 bases and J lost 2 bases. From germline, CDR1 is MNHEY and CDR2 SMNVEV (reference sequence). In DNA, the CDR3 is TGTGCCAGCAGTCACCCTAGCGGGAGAAGGGGCGCCTACAATGAGCAGTTCTTC. Protein product: CASSHPSGRRGAYNEQFF.

The J gene is TRBJ2-7, the V gene TRBV2; possibly TRBD1 for D (6 bases). Trimming took 5 bases from V and 1 from J, leaving 12 bases between them. Germline V gene data show CDR1 as SNHLY and CDR2 as FYNNEI. The CDR3 spans 14 residues. The CDR3 is CASSSIRGSYEQYF. The CDR3 bases are TGTGCCAGCAGTTCAATCAGGGGTTCCTACGAGCAGTACTTC.

CDR3 protein: CASTMAGEGQPQHF. For the CDR3, the DNA is TGTGCCAGCACCATGGCAGGGGAAGGGCAGCCCCAGCATTTT. The chain uses TRBV6-5 and TRBJ1-5, with D perhaps matching TRBD1 (6 bases). CDR3 length equals 14 residues. V was shortened by 7 bases and J by 7 bases, with 17 bases between the two germline ends. The germline V gene has CDR1 MNHEY and CDR2 SVGAGI.

The chain uses TRBV4-1 and TRBJ1-3; D is unresolved. V lost 5 bases and J lost 2, with 13 bases in between. There are 15 residues in the CDR3. Germline CDR1 reads MGHRA; CDR2 reads YSYEKL. Here the CDR3 DNA reads TGCGCCAGCAGCATTAGCCGGAAAGCTGGAAACACCATATATTTT. Protein product: CASSISRKAGNTIYF.

J is TRBJ1-2 and V is TRBV7-2; 10 bases align to TRBD1. The V and J ends lost 5 bases and 4 bases, in that order; junction bases with no gene match: 7. The CDR3 has 15 residues. Germline-derived CDR1 and CDR2 are SGHTA and FQGNSA. The CDR3 spells CASSPGQGDGYGYTF. For the CDR3, the DNA is TGTGCCAGCAGCCCTGGACAGGGGGACGGCTATGGCTACACCTTC. Together with reference TRBV7-2 and TRBJ1-2, the CDR3 gives the full variable domain: GAGVSQSPSNKVTEKGKDVELRCDPISGHTALYWYRQSLGQGLEFLIYFQGNSAPDKSGLPSDRFSAERTGGSVSTLTIQRTQQEDSAVYLCASSPGQGDGYGYTFGSGTRLTVV.

The J gene is TRBJ2-3, the V gene TRBV9; D might be TRBD2 (6 bases). The CDR3 is 15 amino acids. Germline V gives CDR1 SGDLS, CDR2 YYNGEE. The germline V and J ends were trimmed by 0 bases and 6 bases, with 14 bases remaining between them. CDR3 loop: CASSVGRLGWDTQYF. Written as DNA, the CDR3 is TGTGCCAGCAGCGTAGGAAGACTAGGATGGGATACGCAGTATTTT. Full variable domain (remainder filled in from reference TRBV9 and TRBJ2-3): DSGVTQTPKHLITATGQRVTLRCSPRSGDLSVYWYQQSLDQGLQFLIQYYNGEERAKGNILERFSAQQFPDLHSELNLSSLELGDSALYFCASSVGRLGWDTQYFGPGTRLTVL.

The gene calls are TRBV5-6 and TRBJ1-1, with D perhaps TRBD1 (6 bases). The CDR3 is 16 amino acids. From germline, CDR1 is SGHDT and CDR2 YYEEEE. Trimming stripped 4 bases from V and 2 bases from J, with 18 bases between. In nucleotides, the CDR3 is TGTGCCAGCAGCCCGCAGACAGGCATAGGCAACACTGAAGCTTTCTTT. Residues: CASSPQTGIGNTEAFF.

The chain joins TRBV5-4 to TRBJ1-1; 8 bases match TRBD1. The CDR3 has 15 amino acids. The ends lost 4 bases at V and 2 bases at J; junction bases unmatched: 7. Germline values: CDR1 SGHNT, CDR2 YYREEE (reference sequence). This CDR3 is CASSPYRGSNTEAFF. Written as DNA, the CDR3 is TGTGCCAGCAGCCCCTACAGGGGGAGTAACACTGAAGCTTTCTTT.

V is TRBV21-1 and J is TRBJ2-1; the table calls TRBD2, which could not be checked here. TRBV21-1 corresponds to a pseudogene. CDR3 size: 18 residues. Here the CDR3 DNA reads TGTGCCAGCAGCAAAGACCCTAGCGGGGGGCCCCCTTACAATGAGCAGTTCTTC. Its translation is CASSKDPSGGPPYNEQFF.

This clone appeared a single time. In DNA, the CDR3 is TGTGCCAGCAGTAACTTCGGACAGGGCGGAATTGAAAAACTGTTTTTT. It encodes CASSNFGQGGIEKLFF. This chain links TRBV6-5 with TRBJ1-4; 8 positions agree with TRBD1. CDR1 and CDR2 (germline): MNHEY, SVGAGI. Trimming took 5 bases from V and 7 from J; bases not matched to a gene: 12. The CDR3 is 16 residues long.

This clone was detected ten times or more. This sequence joins TRBV6-1 and TRBJ2-5; D may be TRBD2 (7 bases). Germline V gene data show CDR1 as MNHNS and CDR2 as SASEGT. V was trimmed by 0 bases and J by 2 bases, leaving 13 bases between them. The CDR3 is 16 amino acids. CDR3: CASSEAEGGGQETQYF. The CDR3 coding sequence is TGTGCCAGCAGTGAAGCGGAGGGAGGGGGGCAAGAGACCCAGTACTTC.

The chain links TRBV7-9 to TRBJ2-3; TRBD2 aligns across 7 bases. Per germline, CDR1 SEHNR and CDR2 FQNEAQ (reference sequence). The V segment lost 3 bases and the J segment 1 base; nucleotides outside the gene matches: 7. CDR3 size: 16 residues. CDR3 sequence reads: CASSFPSGKGTDTQYF. CDR3 sequence (DNA): TGTGCCAGCAGCTTCCCCAGCGGGAAAGGCACAGATACGCAGTATTTT.

The genes are TRBV6-2 or TRBV6-3 and TRBJ2-1; 9 bases map to TRBD2. Germline trimming cut 4 bases from V and 9 bases from J; bases unmatched to any gene: 7. The germline V gene encodes CDR1 MNHEY and CDR2 SVGEGT. This CDR3 is 14 amino acids long. The chain's CDR3 is CASSSPLAGSEQFF. Here the CDR3 DNA reads TGTGCCAGCAGTTCCCCCCTAGCGGGAAGTGAGCAGTTCTTC.

The chain links TRBV9 to TRBJ2-5, with a weak D call TRBD1 (6 bases). The CDR3 spans 14 residues. Per the germline V gene, CDR1 is SGDLS and CDR2 is YYNGEE. V lost 5 bases to trimming and J lost 5 bases, with 16 bases between them. CDR3 DNA sequence: TGTGCCAGCAGTGCCACAGGGAGTCGGGAGACCCAGTACTTC. Protein sequence: CASSATGSRETQYF. The complete variable domain, with remaining parts taken from reference TRBV9 and TRBJ2-5, reads DSGVTQTPKHLITATGQRVTLRCSPRSGDLSVYWYQQSLDQGLQFLIQYYNGEERAKGNILERFSAQQFPDLHSELNLSSLELGDSALYFCASSATGSRETQYFGPGTRLLVL.

The chain combines TRBV30 with TRBJ2-7, with 8 bases aligning to TRBD2. The J segment lost 8 bases and the V segment lost 1 base, leaving 10 bases of the junction unmatched. The germline gives CDR1 GTSNPN, CDR2 SVGIG (reference sequence). This CDR3 spans 14 amino acids. The CDR3 DNA reads as TGTGCCTGGAGTGCAGCGGGGGTAACTACGCAGCAGTACTTC. Its protein product is CAWSAAGVTTQQYF.

In regard to this clone: At the DNA level, this CDR3 is encoded by other sequences in the same sample as well. The chain carries TRBV3-1 (or the pseudogene TRBV3-2) and TRBJ2-7, with D possibly being TRBD1 (6 bases). The germline V and J ends were trimmed by 0 bases and 2 bases, with 8 bases remaining between them. The CDR3 is 14 residues long. Germline CDR1 LGHDT, CDR2 YNNKEL (reference sequence). The CDR3 DNA reads TGTGCCAGCAGCCAAGATCCAGGGGCCTACGAGCAGTACTTC. It yields the protein CASSQDPGAYEQYF.

The chain is built from TRBV6-5 and TRBJ2-2; TRBD2 matches 7 bases. J lost 4 bases, V lost 8 bases, and 10 bases had no gene match. CDR3 length equals 15 residues. In germline, CDR1 is MNHEY, CDR2 SVGAGI. The DNA of the CDR3 is TGTGCCAGCGAAAGGGAGGGTTGGGGCACCGGGGAGCTGTTTTTT. Its translation is CASEREGWGTGELFF.

CDR3 sequence (DNA): TGTGCCAGCAGCCGGGTGGAGGAGACCTACGAGCAGTACTTC. Translated, it gives CASSRVEETYEQYF. This chain uses TRBV28 with TRBJ2-7; a weak D match, TRBD2 (5 bases). The germline V gene has CDR1 MDHEN and CDR2 SYDVKM. CDR3 size: 14 residues. Trimming cost V 6 bases and J 2 bases, with 14 bases left between them.

The chain links TRBV24-1 to TRBJ1-2, with 7 nucleotides matching TRBD1. Germline assignment: CDR1 KGHDR and CDR2 SFDVKD. Unmatched junction bases numbered 9, after V lost 4 bases and J lost 8 bases. The CDR3 runs 14 residues. The CDR3 loop is CATSDSGQLRGYTF. DNA of the CDR3: TGTGCCACCAGTGACTCGGGACAGCTAAGAGGCTACACCTTC.

This chain uses TRBV9 with TRBJ2-7; 11 bases agree with TRBD1. V lost 0 bases and J lost 2; bases outside the gene matches: 1. Germline loops: CDR1 SGDLS, CDR2 YYNGEE. This CDR3 comprises 15 residues. This CDR3 reads CASSVGTGGAYEQYF. CDR3 DNA: TGTGCCAGCAGCGTAGGGACAGGGGGCGCCTACGAGCAGTACTTC.